This T cell receptor beta chain derives from a study of radiation and T cells in renal cell carcinoma. The CDR3 covers 12 residues. Germline V CDR1 and CDR2: LNHNV, YYDKDF (reference sequence). The V end was cut by 0 bases, the J end by 9 bases, with 8 bases between. This clone was seen only once. Antigen specificity is unknown. The table came from immunoSEQ multiplex PCR; TCRdb's copy has only in-frame clones and leaves some out. This sample has 110,000 to 150,000 clones; over 80% occur once, and the top ten carry roughly 25%. Time point described: baseline pretreatment blood. The treatment: 15 Gy SBRT to primary tumor, nephrectomy 4 weeks later. General observations from the study: From baseline, blood top tumor clonotypes peaked at 2 weeks post-radiation.

Source: blood, taken from a patient whose treatment included radiotherapy and nephrectomy. The sequence was obtained from a woman in her fifties or sixties with renal cell carcinoma. The rearrangement joins TRBV15 to TRBJ1-1; D not certain. The CDR3 protein is CATSRDMGKAFF. The CDR3 DNA reads as TGTGCCACCAGCAGAGATATGGGGAAAGCTTTCTTT. Drawing the rest from reference TRBV15 and TRBJ1-1, the complete variable domain is DAMVIQNPRYQVTQFGKPVTLSCSQTLNHNVMYWYQQKSSQAPKLLFHYYDKDFNNEADTPDNFQSRRPNTSFCFLDIRSPGLGDTAMYLCATSRDMGKAFFGQGTRLTVV.